The TCR beta chain under discussion was sequenced for a study of radiation and T cells in renal cell carcinoma. Assay used: immunoSEQ multiplex PCR; TCRdb lists only in-frame clones, some missing. The sample has 18,000 or so clones, about 54% seen once. Per the germline V gene, CDR1 is SGHNT and CDR2 is YENEEA. The CDR3 runs 12 residues. V gave up 5 bases and J gave up 7 bases, with 9 bases separating them. By sample share, this clone is medium-sized (0.01 to 0.1%). Treatment meaning: 15 Gy SBRT to primary tumor, nephrectomy 4 weeks later. Specimen: tumor tissue, collected from a patient whose treatment included radiotherapy and nephrectomy. The genes are TRBV11-3 and TRBJ2-1; tentative D call: TRBD1 (5 bases). The sequence was obtained from a man aged 50-59 years with renal cell carcinoma. The CDR3 loop is CASSTGPNEQFF. CDR3 coding DNA: TGTGCCAGCAGCACAGGACCGAATGAGCAGTTCTTC.